The present T cell receptor beta chain was sequenced within a study of OX40 agonist ivuxolimab in advanced cancers. Germline loops: CDR1 LNHNV, CDR2 YYDKDF (reference sequence). The CDR3 has 14 amino acids. Trimming took 4 bases from V and 2 from J, leaving 10 bases between them. Points from the study as a whole: More expanded clones were found, on average, in CD8+ than in CD4+ T cells.

Of note for this clone: Its antigen is unknown.

Assay used: immunoSEQ multiplex PCR; TCRdb lists only in-frame clones, some missing. The table has 45,000 to 60,000 clones, approximately 90% seen once; the top ten hold over 10%. This TCR was sampled from an adult with an advanced solid tumor such as melanoma, head and neck, liver or kidney cancer. Here the sequenced sample was CD4+ or CD8+ T cells sorted from blood, taken in a trial of the OX40 agonist ivuxolimab. This chain joins TRBV15 and TRBJ2-3; D unclear. The CDR3 loop is CATSKGFFTDTQYF. In DNA, the CDR3 is TGTGCCACCAGCAAAGGGTTTTTCACAGATACGCAGTATTTT.